This T cell receptor (beta chain) was captured by sequencing in a study of vaccination effects on CD4 cells after COVID-19. Comment on this clone: Its specificity is unknown.

This CDR3 has 15 residues. With V trimmed by 4 bases and J by 7 bases, 10 bases remained unmatched. From germline, CDR1 is SGHNT and CDR2 YYREEE (reference sequence). Subsequent to a culture period of about ten days, CD4+ T cells were isolated. TCRdb keeps only in-frame clones here, not all; method: immunoSEQ multiplex PCR. Found here are about 37,000 clones, 65% to 80% of them singletons; the top ten hold around 3%. This receptor was identified in a human donor who received a COVID-19 vaccine. The chain carries TRBV5-4 and TRBJ1-4, with 7 bases lining up with TRBD1. This specimen consisted of CD4+ T cells from PBMCs cultured without peptide, obtained before COVID-19 vaccination. CDR3 DNA: TGTGCCAGCAGCCCTTCACAGGGGAGGGGTGAAAAACTGTTTTTT. It translates to CASSPSQGRGEKLFF. Full variable domain (rest looked up from reference TRBV5-4 and TRBJ1-4): ETGVTQSPTHLIKTRGQQVTLRCSSQSGHNTVSWYQQALGQGPQFIFQYYREEENGRGNFPPRFSGLQFPNYSSELNVNALELDDSALYLCASSPSQGRGEKLFFGSGTQLSVL.